These 19 T cell receptor beta chains were all obtained from the same sample, sequenced in a study of radiation and T cells in renal cell carcinoma. This sample's time point: blood 2 weeks post-SBRT. Stated treatment: 15 Gy SBRT to primary tumor, nephrectomy 4 weeks later. Sequencing was performed with immunoSEQ multiplex PCR; in TCRdb, only in-frame clones are kept and a portion is missing. This sample carries about 150,000 clones, 87% of them seen once, and the ten largest clones take 10% to 15%. The source material was blood, sampled from a patient whose treatment included radiotherapy and nephrectomy. These receptors were obtained from a woman between 50 and 59 years old with renal cell carcinoma.

The V and J genes are TRBV30 and TRBJ1-1, with TRBD1 identical over 7 bases. The CDR3 runs 14 residues. Germline CDR1 reads GTSNPN; CDR2 reads SVGIG (reference sequence). With V trimmed by 3 bases and J by 0 bases, 4 bases remained unmatched. The DNA of the CDR3 is TGTGCCTGGAGGACAGGGTTGTTGAACACTGAAGCTTTCTTT. It yields the protein CAWRTGLLNTEAFF.

The sample holds a few counts of this clone. J is TRBJ2-5 and V is TRBV20-1; D is ambiguous. Germline loops: CDR1 DFQATT, CDR2 SNEGSKA (reference sequence). V shed 7 bases and J shed 0 bases, with 6 bases lying between them. The CDR3 runs to 11 residues. CDR3 region: CSGQHQETQYF. CDR3 DNA: TGCAGTGGGCAGCACCAAGAGACCCAGTACTTC.

This rearrangement joins TRBV5-4 to TRBJ1-1; unclear D gene. The germline V gene encodes CDR1 SGHNT and CDR2 YYREEE (reference sequence). The CDR3 contains 14 residues. The germline V and J ends were trimmed by 0 bases and 4 bases, with 10 bases remaining between them. DNA for the CDR3: TGTGCCAGCAGCTTGGAGGTGCGGACCACTGAAGCTTTCTTT. This encodes CASSLEVRTTEAFF.

The chain carries TRBV11-3 and TRBJ2-1; no clear D. V lost 2 bases to trimming and J lost 6 bases, with 14 bases between them. The CDR3 extends over 15 amino acids. The germline gives CDR1 SGHNT, CDR2 YENEEA. CDR3 nucleotides: TGTGCCAGCAGCTTATATAGGACGGACCTCAATGAGCAGTTCTTC. Translated, it gives CASSLYRTDLNEQFF.

A few counts support this clone. The CDR3 DNA reads TGTGCCAGCAGCTTAGGCCCCCAGGACACAGATACGCAGTATTTT. It is translated as CASSLGPQDTDTQYF. The J gene is TRBJ2-3, the V gene TRBV7-6; D gene uncertain. V dropped 1 base and J dropped 2 bases, with 10 bases sitting between them. The CDR3 sequence is 15 residues long. Germline assignment: CDR1 SGHVS and CDR2 FNYEAQ.

J is TRBJ1-2 and V is TRBV12-1. TRBV12-1 is assigned pseudogene status. This CDR3 spans 15 amino acids. Here the CDR3 reads CASSFERRDFPGYTF. CDR3 nucleotide sequence: TGTGCCAGCAGCTTTGAAAGGAGGGACTTCCCGGGCTACACCTTC.

The rearrangement joins TRBV5-4 to TRBJ2-2; D gene unclear. Germline V gene lookup returns CDR1 SGHNT and CDR2 YYREEE (reference sequence). Trimming took off 0 bases at V and 6 bases at J, with 9 bases between the two ends. The CDR3 is made up of 14 amino acids. CDR3 protein: CASSLVGRAGELFF. The CDR3 DNA sequence: TGTGCCAGCAGCTTGGTGGGCCGTGCCGGGGAGCTGTTTTTT.

The chain recombines TRBV4-2 with TRBJ2-3, with TRBD2 as a possible D gene (5 bases). Germline values: CDR1 LGHNA, CDR2 YNFKEQ. Deletions cut 4 bases from V and 4 bases from J, with 12 bases between. The CDR3 totals 14 residues. The DNA of the CDR3 is TGTGCCAGCAGCCGCGAGGTACTAGCAGATACGCAGTATTTT. It is translated as CASSREVLADTQYF.

The gene calls are TRBV9 and TRBJ2-2; D may correspond to TRBD1 or TRBD2 (5 bases each). Trimming removed 0 bases from V and 2 bases from J, with 14 bases in between. CDR1 is SGDLS and CDR2 is YYNGEE in the germline V gene. This CDR3 is 17 amino acids long. The CDR3 DNA follows: TGTGCCAGCAGCGTAGGGAGGTCTGGGGGAAACACCGGGGAGCTGTTTTTT. Amino acids: CASSVGRSGGNTGELFF.

The chain joins TRBV19 to TRBJ1-2; TRBD1 matches at 8 bases. The V gene's germline CDR1 is LNHDA and CDR2 SQIVND (reference sequence). The CDR3 contains 13 residues. V dropped 5 bases and J dropped 7; count of bases not matched to a gene: 6. For the CDR3, the DNA is TGTGCCAGTAGTGTGACAGGGGCCCTTGGCTACACCTTC. This encodes CASSVTGALGYTF.

In its sample, this clone was seen once. The V call is TRBV30, the J call TRBJ1-1; weak D call: TRBD1 (5 bases). V gave up 2 bases and J gave up 11 bases, with 12 bases separating them. CDR1 and CDR2 from the germline V gene are GTSNPN and SVGIG (reference sequence). The CDR3 loop spans 11 amino acids. CDR3 nucleotide sequence: TGTGCCTGGAGTCCCAGGGACCGGGCTTTCTTT. Amino acids: CAWSPRDRAFF.

This clone was picked up one time. The chain joins TRBV5-8 to TRBJ2-5; 8 bases are shared with TRBD2. V shed 3 bases and J 3 bases; nucleotides not matched to a gene: 7. Germline CDR1 and CDR2: SGHTS and YDEGEE. This CDR3 spans 15 amino acids. As DNA, the CDR3 is TGTGCCAGCAGCTGGGAGCGGGGGAAGGAAGAGACCCAGTACTTC. Residues: CASSWERGKEETQYF. The full variable domain, with the rest looked up from reference TRBV5-8 and TRBJ2-5, is EAGVTQSPTHLIKTRGQQATLRCSPISGHTSVYWYQQALGLGLQFLLWYDEGEERNRGNFPPRFSGRQFPNYSSELNVNALELEDSALYLCASSWERGKEETQYFGPGTRLLVL.

This CDR3 reads CASSLWQGGIQETQYF. The CDR3 nucleotides read TGCGCCAGCAGCTTGTGGCAGGGTGGCATCCAAGAGACCCAGTACTTC. This chain uses TRBV5-1 with TRBJ2-5, with D maybe TRBD1 (5 bases). The CDR3 sequence is 16 residues long. V lost 1 base, J lost 1 base, and 14 bases lay in between. Germline V gene lookup returns CDR1 SGHRS and CDR2 YFSETQ.

This sequence joins TRBV4-3 and TRBJ2-1, with D perhaps TRBD1 (6 bases). Trimming shortened V by 0 bases and J by 10 bases, and 19 bases separated the two germline ends. The CDR3 sequence is 16 residues long. Germline V gene data show CDR1 as LGHNA and CDR2 as YSLEER. The chain's CDR3 is CASSQDGLQGGGEQFF. The CDR3 DNA follows: TGCGCCAGCAGCCAAGATGGGTTACAGGGTGGGGGAGAGCAGTTCTTC.

The chain joins TRBV11-2 to TRBJ1-2, with TRBD1 matching 8 bases. Germline trimming cut 4 bases from V and 5 bases from J; bases unmatched to any gene: 12. The germline CDR1 and CDR2 sequences are SGHAT and FQNNGV. This CDR3 is 16 amino acids long. CDR3: CASSSLLGQGKYGYTF. In DNA form, the CDR3 reads TGTGCCAGCAGCTCCCTCCTTGGACAGGGCAAATATGGCTACACCTTC.

The chain couples TRBV7-9 to TRBJ1-1; 11 positions match TRBD1. Germline values: CDR1 SEHNR, CDR2 FQNEAQ (reference sequence). V was pared by 5 bases and J by 5 bases, with 4 bases of the junction left unmatched. This CDR3 spans 14 amino acids. The CDR3 is CASSPGQGATEAFF. CDR3 sequence (DNA): TGTGCCAGCAGCCCAGGACAGGGGGCGACTGAAGCTTTCTTT.

The genes are TRBV27 and TRBJ2-5; unclear D gene. Per germline, CDR1 MNHEY and CDR2 SMNVEV (reference sequence). Between the trimmed V and J ends, which lost 2 bases and 1 base, there was a span of 14 bases. The length of the CDR3 is 16 residues. The CDR3: CASSLRVGPPQETQYF. The DNA for the CDR3 is TGTGCCAGCAGTTTAAGAGTGGGCCCCCCCCAAGAGACCCAGTACTTC.

CDR3 coding DNA: TGCGCCAGCAGTGAAGGGGGATATACGCAGTATTTT. As protein: CASSEGGYTQYF. The J gene is TRBJ2-3, the V gene TRBV10-1; maybe TRBD1 (6 bases). The CDR3 totals 12 residues. V lost 3 bases to trimming and J lost 7 bases, with 8 bases between them. The germline V gene encodes CDR1 WNHNN and CDR2 SYGVQD (reference sequence).

This clone was counted once. The chain carries TRBV5-1 and TRBJ1-6; D not resolved. CDR1 SGHRS and CDR2 YFSETQ come from the germline V gene. This CDR3 is built from 14 residues. V lost 2 bases, J lost 9 bases, and 12 bases lay in between. The CDR3 DNA reads TGCGCCAGCAGCTTAACCAGCCCGGCTTCACCCCTCCACTTT. Protein product: CASSLTSPASPLHF.